These T cell receptor beta chains were read from a single sample in a study of blood T cell repertoires in COVID-19. Produced via immunoSEQ multiplex PCR; TCRdb's table is partial and in-frame only. The sample includes about 130,000 clones, just under 85% seen only once; the top ten take 7% to 10%. The specimen sequenced was PBMCs or T cells enriched from blood (not recorded which). These receptors were collected from a man aged 50 to 60 who had recovered from COVID-19. Both conserved end residues are part of each CDR3. The order of the fields is clone size, D gene, V gene, J gene, CDR3 length, CDR3 DNA, CDR3 protein. A D gene is named only where the DNA matches it firmly. Not every row has a clone size; where given, it reads once, few, many or a size class.

-	TRBD2	TRBV7-9	TRBJ2-7	16	TGTGCCAGCAGCTTTATGGCCGCTAGCGGATCCTACGAGCAGTACTTC	CASSFMAASGSYEQYF
-	-	TRBV28	TRBJ2-7	14	TGTGCCAGCAGTGAAGGTACAGGGTTCTACGAGCAGTACTTC	CASSEGTGFYEQYF
-	-	TRBV18	TRBJ2-5	14	TGTGCCAGCTCACCAGAGACAAAAAAAGAGACCCAGTACTTC	CASSPETKKETQYF
-	TRBD1	TRBV18	TRBJ1-1	16	TGTGCCAGCTCACCCCCGGGGGTATCCGGGACAGCTGAAGCTTTCTTT	CASSPPGVSGTAEAFF
few	TRBD2	TRBV27	TRBJ2-2	19	TGTGCCAGCAGTCCCCGTTTGGTGCGGGGGGTTGTTAACACCGGGGAGCTGTTTTTT	CASSPRLVRGVVNTGELFF
-	-	TRBV24-1	TRBJ2-1	13	TGTGCCACCAGGGCAGGGCAGGACAATGAGCAGTTCTTC	CATRAGQDNEQFF
-	TRBD1	TRBV28	TRBJ1-4	16	TGTGCCAGCAGCCCTCTACCGGGACAGGGCGATGAAAAACTGTTTTTT	CASSPLPGQGDEKLFF
-	TRBD1	TRBV7-2	TRBJ1-1	14	TGTGCCAGCAGCCCCCGGGACAGGGGAACTGAAGCTTTCTTT	CASSPRDRGTEAFF
-	-	TRBV7-2	TRBJ2-3	16	TGTGCCAGCAGCCTCCAAATCGGGACAATCACAGATACGCAGTATTTT	CASSLQIGTITDTQYF
-	-	TRBV4-2	TRBJ2-7	14	TGTGCCAGCAGCCAAGATCAGGGATCCTCCGAGCAGTACTTC	CASSQDQGSSEQYF
once	-	TRBV6-5	TRBJ2-7	14	TGTGCCAGCAGTTACTCGACTAGCTCCTACGAGCAGTACTTC	CASSYSTSSYEQYF
-	-	TRBV28	TRBJ1-1	15	TGTGCCAGCAGTTTATCTGGGAGTTTGAACACTGAAGCTTTCTTT	CASSLSGSLNTEAFF
-	-	TRBV6-5	TRBJ2-4	15	TGTGCCAGCAGTTGGGACTCCGAAGCCAAAAACATTCAGTACTTC	CASSWDSEAKNIQYF